These T cell receptor beta chains were read from a single sample in a study of blood T cell repertoires in COVID-19. Method: immunoSEQ multiplex PCR; TCRdb's copy keeps in-frame clones and lacks some. Altogether roughly 33,000 clones are present, about 85% being singletons, with the ten largest covering more than 14%. The sequenced material came from peripheral blood. The receptors were sampled from a human donor with acute or convalescent COVID-19. The donor label of this sample is uncertain. The CDR3 runs from the conserved cysteine through the conserved F or W. A D gene is named only where the DNA matches it firmly. Size is omitted from some rows. Given values are once, few, many or a class for expanded clones.

>TRBJ2-7|TRBV11-3|TRBD2|-
TGTGCCAGCAGCTTAAGCAGCGGGGGGAGCTACGAGCAGTACTTC
CASSLSSGGSYEQYF
>TRBJ1-4|TRBV6-1|-|-
TGTGCCAGCAGTGAACGTGCAGGTCCTAATGAAAAACTGTTTTTT
CASSERAGPNEKLFF
>TRBJ2-1|TRBV24-1|TRBD2|-
TGTGCCACCAGTGACGACACGCTTGGGGCGGGAGCGGTGAATGAGCAGTTCTTC
CATSDDTLGAGAVNEQFF
>TRBJ1-2|TRBV12-1|-|-
TGTGCCAGCAGCCCTTCGGCGGTCCCCAAGAGCCCTAACTATGGCTACACCTTC
CASSPSAVPKSPNYGYTF
>TRBJ2-1|TRBV19|TRBD2|-
TGTGCCAGTAGTATAGAGGGGAGACTAGCTGGTGAGCAGTTCTTC
CASSIEGRLAGEQFF
>TRBJ2-4|TRBV6-2/TRBV6-3|-|-
TGTGCCAGCAGTTCACTCGGGACATACGCCAAAAACATTCAGTACTTC
CASSSLGTYAKNIQYF
>TRBJ2-5|TRBV7-8|TRBD2|-
TGTGCCAGCAGCTTACTAGCGGGGGGCATCCAAGAGACCCAGTACTTC
CASSLLAGGIQETQYF
>TRBJ2-5|TRBV7-8|TRBD2|-
TGTGCCAGCAGCTTAGGGGGTCTAGCGGTTCAAGAGACCCAGTACTTC
CASSLGGLAVQETQYF
>TRBJ2-5|TRBV11-2|-|-
TGTGCCAGCAGCTTAGTCACAGGGCAAGAGACCCAGTACTTC
CASSLVTGQETQYF
>TRBJ2-1|TRBV11-2|TRBD2|-
TGTGCCAGCAGACCCGGGGGGTTCGTGTCCTACAATGAGCAGTTCTTC
CASRPGGFVSYNEQFF
>TRBJ2-1|TRBV19|-|-
TGTGCCAGTAGTATCCGAGCACCAACCTACAATGAGCAGTTCTTC
CASSIRAPTYNEQFF
>TRBJ2-5|TRBV28|-|-
TGTGCCAGCAGTCTTAGGGGGGGGGAGGTGACCCAGTACTTC
CASSLRGGEVTQYF
>TRBJ1-3|TRBV18|-|-
TGTGCCAGCTCACCGCCGGGACTAAGAAGCTCTGGAAACACCATATATTTT
CASSPPGLRSSGNTIYF
>TRBJ2-1|TRBV21-1|-|-
TGTGCCAGCAGCAAAGAAACGGGACTAGCCTTATACAATGAGCAGTTCTTC
CASSKETGLALYNEQFF
>TRBJ1-2|TRBV12-3/TRBV12-4|-|-
TGTGCCAGCAGTCAGGACATAAGCAATGGCTACACCTTC
CASSQDISNGYTF
>TRBJ1-1|TRBV6-2/TRBV6-3|-|-
TGTGCCAGCAGTTACTGGGGCAGCATGAACACTGAAGCTTTCTTT
CASSYWGSMNTEAFF
>TRBJ2-3|TRBV4-2|TRBD2|few
TGTGCCAGCAGCCAAGAGGGGACTAGCGGGGCAGATACGCAGTATTTT
CASSQEGTSGADTQYF
>TRBJ2-1|TRBV19|TRBD2|-
TGTGCCACCGGGAGGGCCGGATACAATGAGCAGTTCTTC
CATGRAGYNEQFF
>TRBJ1-2|TRBV25-1|-|-
TGTGCCAGCAGTGAATTCGGGGATGGCTACACCTTC
CASSEFGDGYTF
>TRBJ1-2|TRBV4-3|-|-
TGCGCCAGCAGCCAAGGAGGATCTAACTATGGCTACACCTTC
CASSQGGSNYGYTF
>TRBJ2-2|TRBV19|TRBD2|-
TGTGCCAGTAGTATGGAGCGGGGGCCCTTCACCGGGGAGCTGTTTTTT
CASSMERGPFTGELFF
>TRBJ1-6|TRBV7-8|-|-
TGTGCCAGCAGCGACAGTGGACATTCACCCCTCCACTTT
CASSDSGHSPLHF
>TRBJ1-1|TRBV6-6|-|-
TGTGCCAGCAGTGCGCAGGGGCAAATGACTGAAGCTTTCTTT
CASSAQGQMTEAFF
>TRBJ1-1|TRBV10-3|TRBD1|-
TGTGCCATCAGTGATTTGGGGGACAGGGGGCCTTACACTGAAGCTTTCTTT
CAISDLGDRGPYTEAFF
>TRBJ2-3|TRBV27|-|-
TGTGCCAGCAGTTACTCGGAGAAAGATACGCAGTATTTT
CASSYSEKDTQYF
>TRBJ1-3|TRBV7-8|-|-
TGTGCCAGCAGCTTATCTTGGCAGGGCGCATCTGGAAACACCATATATTTT
CASSLSWQGASGNTIYF
>TRBJ2-1|TRBV3-1/TRBV3-2|-|-
TGTGCCAGCAGCCAAGCCCCAATTGAGCAGTTCTTC
CASSQAPIEQFF
>TRBJ2-3|TRBV7-2|TRBD1|-
TGTGCCAGCAGCTCGGGACAGGCCACAGATACGCAGTATTTT
CASSSGQATDTQYF
>TRBJ1-1|TRBV30|TRBD1|-
TGTGCCTGGAGGGGACAGGGGAACACTGAAGCTTTCTTT
CAWRGQGNTEAFF
>TRBJ1-6|TRBV6-6|-|-
TGTGCCAGCATCCAGGGGCGAATTAATTCACCCCTCCACTTT
CASIQGRINSPLHF
>TRBJ1-4|TRBV5-6|TRBD1|-
TGTGCCAGCAGATACATGACAGGGGGCTCAAAAAAACTGTTTTTT
CASRYMTGGSKKLFF
>TRBJ1-5|TRBV6-1|-|-
TGTGCCAGCAGATCTGACGGGTATAGCAATCAGCCCCAGCATTTT
CASRSDGYSNQPQHF
>TRBJ2-3|TRBV7-9|TRBD2|-
TGTGCCAGCAGCCCCGGGACTAGCGTTGCAGATACGCAGTATTTT
CASSPGTSVADTQYF
>TRBJ2-1|TRBV25-1|-|-
TGTGCCAGCAGTGAGGGAGGAGGGGCCTACAATGAGCAGTTCTTC
CASSEGGGAYNEQFF
>TRBJ1-4|TRBV19|TRBD1|few
TGTGCCAGTAACTCCCGACAGGGGGCTAATGAAAAACTGTTTTTT
CASNSRQGANEKLFF
>TRBJ2-7|TRBV6-5|-|few
TGTGCCAGCAGCGTTGGGACTTTTACCTACGAGCAGTACTTC
CASSVGTFTYEQYF
>TRBJ1-5|TRBV10-3|TRBD1|few
TGTGCCATCAGTGAACAGGGGATGGGCAATCAGCCCCAGCATTTT
CAISEQGMGNQPQHF
>TRBJ2-2|TRBV5-4|TRBD1|few
TGTGCCAGCGGGACAGGGGATTTTTCCGGGGAGCTGTTTTTT
CASGTGDFSGELFF
>TRBJ2-6|TRBV2|TRBD1|-
TGTGCCAGCAGTGAAACCGGACAGGGGGCAACTGGGGCCAACGTCCTGACTTTC
CASSETGQGATGANVLTF
>TRBJ2-3|TRBV2|TRBD1|-
TGTGCCAGCAGTTCCTGGACAGGGGGCTGGACAGATACGCAGTATTTT
CASSSWTGGWTDTQYF
>TRBJ2-5|TRBV2|TRBD1|-
TGTGCCAGCAGTGAAGCCTGGGGACAGGGATCGCAAGAGACCCAGTACTTC
CASSEAWGQGSQETQYF
>TRBJ2-1|TRBV28|-|once
TGTGCCAGCACCCCTTGGGGGGAGGTCTACAATGAGCAGTTCTTC
CASTPWGEVYNEQFF
>TRBJ1-6|TRBV6-2/TRBV6-3|-|few
TGTGCCAGCAGTAGGTCGGGGTCTTGGAATTCACCCCTCCACTTT
CASSRSGSWNSPLHF
>TRBJ2-7|TRBV6-4|TRBD1|-
TGTGCCAGCAGCACGACCAGGGGGTTCTACGAGCAGTACTTC
CASSTTRGFYEQYF
>TRBJ2-6|TRBV27|TRBD1|-
TGTGCCAGCAGAATGGACAGGGGTGCCAACGTCCTGACTTTC
CASRMDRGANVLTF
>TRBJ2-5|TRBV5-5|TRBD1|once
TGTGCCAGCAGCTTGACAGGGGGCGCCCAGCAGACCCAGTACTTC
CASSLTGGAQQTQYF
>TRBJ2-5|TRBV7-6|TRBD2|-
TGTGCCAGCAGCTCGGGGCCTGTTGGGGTATTGACTAGCGGGAGCAGAGAGACCCAGTACTTC
CASSSGPVGVLTSGSRETQYF
>TRBJ1-1|TRBV7-9|-|few
TGTGCCAGCAGCTTAAGGGGACCGGAGGGAGGCGGCACTGAAGCTTTCTTT
CASSLRGPEGGGTEAFF
>TRBJ2-1|TRBV29-1|-|-
TGCAGCGTTGGATCCAGGGCGAATGAGCAGTTCTTC
CSVGSRANEQFF